The sequence of this T cell receptor (beta chain) was determined in a study of cytomegalovirus exposure and HLA in healthy donors. Findings and caveats of the study: A missense DCLRE1C variant was associated with V- and J-gene trimming of TCR beta chains in a later analysis, and an independent cohort replicated the association.

As to this clone: Its antigen is currently unknown.

Germline CDR1 reads SGHTA; CDR2 reads FQGTGA. Trimming took 5 bases from V and 12 from J, leaving 14 bases between them. This CDR3 has 13 amino acids. With 60 Vbeta and 13 Jbeta primers, the PCR was carried out. Here immunoSEQ multiplex PCR was the method, and the copy in TCRdb shows in-frame clones only, minus some. The sample contains 200,000 to 250,000 clones, 65% to 80% of which appear only once. What was sequenced was PBMCs. This clonotype originated in a middle-aged man in good health and CMV-seronegative. The chain links TRBV7-3 to TRBJ2-6; D gene unclear. The CDR3 nucleotides are TGTGCCAGCAGCCCTCTTAGGTCTAGCGTCCTGACTTTC. The encoded protein is CASSPLRSSVLTF. The full variable domain, its missing parts supplied by reference TRBV7-3 and TRBJ2-6, is GAGVSQTPSNKVTEKGKYVELRCDPISGHTALYWYRQSLGQGPEFLIYFQGTGAADDSGLPNDRFFAVRPEGSVSTLKIQRTERGDSAVYLCASSPLRSSVLTFGAGSRLTVL.